The T cell receptor beta chain under discussion was sequenced for a study of CD8 T cells in ankylosing spondylitis. Study results and caveats: Reports of some motif variants in reactive arthritis synovial fluid and blood predate this one. Typical of ankylosing spondylitis blood, it appeared, was a TCR beta motif of 7 or 8 highly homologous variants.

Quantitative 5'-RACE with molecular barcodes produced the TCR beta libraries. TCRdb called the 5' RACE reads again in MiXCR, with one record for every CDR3 protein. The sample includes 650,000 to 800,000 distinct CDR3 sequences, 19% of them seen just once. The sample holds a few counts of this clonotype. The antigen is not known. Sequenced sample: blood, either unsorted or a sorted T cell fraction (not recorded which). The source of this sequence is a male donor with ankylosing spondylitis.

CDR3 region: CASSVDRGEQYF. The CDR3 DNA reads as TGTGCCAGCAGTGTTGACAGGGGCGAGCAGTACTTC. The chain has TRBV25-1 and TRBJ2-7, with 8 nucleotides matching TRBD1. The CDR3 has 12 amino acids. Per germline, CDR1 MGHDK and CDR2 SYGVNS. V lost 4 bases and J lost 6; bases outside the gene matches: 2.